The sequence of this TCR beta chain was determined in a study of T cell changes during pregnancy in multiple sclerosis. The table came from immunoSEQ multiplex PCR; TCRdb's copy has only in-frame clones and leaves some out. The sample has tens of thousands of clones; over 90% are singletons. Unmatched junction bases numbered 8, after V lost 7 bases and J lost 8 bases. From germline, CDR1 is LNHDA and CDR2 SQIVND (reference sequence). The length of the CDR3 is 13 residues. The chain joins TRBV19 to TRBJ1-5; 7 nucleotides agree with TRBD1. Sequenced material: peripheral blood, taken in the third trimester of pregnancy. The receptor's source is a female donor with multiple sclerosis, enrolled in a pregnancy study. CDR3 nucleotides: TGTGCCAGTACCCGACAGGGCCTTGAGCCCCAGCATTTT. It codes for CASTRQGLEPQHF.